Shown below are 18 T cell receptor beta chains from a single sample sequenced in a study of identical twins. TCRdb itself ran the 5' RACE reads through MiXCR, one entry per CDR3 protein. In the table there are 430,000 or so distinct CDR3 sequences, 20% to 25% of which are singletons. The sample was also reused in another study, on T cells expressing NK-cell markers.

The sample taken for sequencing was CD4+ T cells sorted from blood. These receptors were taken from a woman aged 18-29 years in good health.

The genes are TRBV3-1 and TRBJ2-1; 7 bases map to TRBD1. The CDR3 is 16 amino acids. The germline CDR1 and CDR2 sequences are LGHDT and YNNKEL (reference sequence). The junction had 11 bases not matched to a gene; V was cut back by 4 bases and J by 5 bases. CDR3 DNA sequence: TGTGCCAGCAGCCCTACGATGACAGGGAGCCACAATGAGCAGTTCTTC. The encoded protein is CASSPTMTGSHNEQFF.

This clonotype turned up a few times. The V gene is TRBV7-9, the J gene TRBJ2-7, with 8 bases that match TRBD2. This CDR3 comprises 17 residues. The germline CDR1 and CDR2 sequences are SEHNR and FQNEAQ (reference sequence). The ends lost 5 bases at V and 3 bases at J; junction bases unmatched: 15. CDR3: CASSPSFSGTNYYEQYF. The CDR3 coding sequence is TGTGCCAGCAGCCCATCGTTTAGCGGGACGAACTACTACGAGCAGTACTTC. Full variable domain (remainder filled in from reference TRBV7-9 and TRBJ2-7): DTGVSQNPRHKITKRGQNVTFRCDPISEHNRLYWYRQTLGQGPEFLTYFQNEAQLEKSRLLSDRFSAERPKGSFSTLEIQRTEQGDSAMYLCASSPSFSGTNYYEQYFGPGTRLTVT.

The rearrangement joins TRBV4-1 to TRBJ1-2, with D unresolved. The CDR3 covers 14 residues. The V end lost 3 bases, the J end lost 2 bases, and 10 bases lay between the germline ends. Germline V CDR1 and CDR2: MGHRA, YSYEKL. CDR3 sequence: CASSQQQRNYGYTF. In DNA form, the CDR3 reads TGCGCCAGCAGCCAGCAACAGCGAAACTATGGCTACACCTTC.

The J gene is TRBJ2-1, the V gene TRBV4-1; 15 nucleotides match TRBD2. With V trimmed by 7 bases and J by 7 bases, 14 bases remained unmatched. Germline V CDR1 and CDR2: MGHRA, YSYEKL. The CDR3 runs 18 residues. CDR3 sequence reads: CASNRGLAGGIAMNEQFF. The CDR3 region has the DNA TGCGCCAGCAACCGGGGACTAGCGGGAGGCATTGCTATGAATGAGCAGTTCTTC.

CDR3 protein: CASSYTTGDEQFF. The CDR3 region has the DNA TGCGCCAGCAGCTACACGACAGGGGATGAGCAGTTCTTC. V and J are TRBV5-1 and TRBJ2-1; 8 bases match TRBD1. Germline assignment: CDR1 SGHRS and CDR2 YFSETQ. The CDR3 totals 13 residues. V shed 3 bases, J shed 8 bases, and the junction held 4 bases outside the gene matches.

The chain is built from TRBV20-1 and TRBJ2-1, with 8 bases matching TRBD2. V lost 5 bases and J lost 8; bases outside the gene matches: 14. The V gene's germline CDR1 is DFQATT and CDR2 SNEGSKA (reference sequence). The CDR3 is 15 residues long. The CDR3 sequence: CSADDPRGGLDEQFF. The CDR3 coding sequence is TGCAGTGCTGACGACCCACGGGGGGGCCTAGATGAGCAGTTCTTC.

This clonotype came up a few times. The chain couples TRBV14 to TRBJ2-7; 9 bases line up with TRBD1. CDR1 and CDR2 (germline): SGHDN, FVKESK. V trimming: 4 bases; J trimming: 3 bases; junction bases outside the gene matches: 7. The CDR3 is made up of 15 amino acids. This chain's CDR3 is CASSRPGQGNYEQYF. CDR3 in DNA: TGTGCCAGCAGCCGCCCGGGACAGGGCAACTACGAGCAGTACTTC.

The V gene is TRBV20-1, the J gene TRBJ1-4; TRBD1 is a possible D gene (5 bases). Trimming removed 5 bases from V and 8 bases from J, with 21 bases in between. From germline, CDR1 is DFQATT and CDR2 SNEGSKA (reference sequence). CDR3 length: 15 amino acids. The CDR3 loop reads CSADPGGVEDEKLFF. CDR3 nucleotides: TGCAGTGCTGACCCGGGGGGGGTTGAAGACGAAAAACTGTTTTTT.

Written as DNA, the CDR3 is TGTGCCAGCAGGCTGAACAGGGGGACTGAAGCTTTCTTT. Protein sequence: CASRLNRGTEAFF. The chain recombines TRBV12-3 or TRBV12-4 with TRBJ1-1, with TRBD1 matching 8 bases. This CDR3 region has 13 residues. Unmatched junction bases numbered 5, after V lost 6 bases and J lost 5 bases.

This clonotype was counted a few times. This chain uses TRBV6-2 or TRBV6-3 with TRBJ1-1; D is uncertain. Per the germline V gene, CDR1 is MNHEY and CDR2 is SVGEGT. Trimming left V 7 bases short and J 6 bases short, with 9 bases between. CDR3 length: 11 residues. Here the CDR3 DNA reads TGTGCCAGCACCATTGGGGCTGAAGCTTTCTTT. Translating it yields CASTIGAEAFF.

V and J are TRBV6-2 or TRBV6-3 and TRBJ2-3, with 13 positions matching TRBD2. The germline V gene has CDR1 MNHEY and CDR2 SVGEGT. J gave up 3 bases and V 2 bases, and 20 bases lay outside the gene matches. This CDR3 is built from 22 residues. The CDR3 sequence: CASSYPSRTSGRGGLGTDTQYF. The CDR3 bases are TGTGCCAGCAGTTACCCATCAAGGACTAGCGGGAGAGGGGGGTTAGGGACAGATACGCAGTATTTT.

This clonotype occurred many times. This chain links TRBV20-1 with TRBJ2-1; TRBD2 matches at 8 bases. The V segment lost 6 bases and the J segment 4 bases; nucleotides outside the gene matches: 8. Germline V lookup: CDR1 DFQATT, CDR2 SNEGSKA (reference sequence). This CDR3 is built from 14 residues. This CDR3 is CSARRGASYNEQFF. In nucleotides, the CDR3 is TGCAGTGCCCGGCGGGGGGCGTCATACAATGAGCAGTTCTTC.

The gene calls are TRBV5-1 and TRBJ2-4, with D tentatively TRBD2 (6 bases). From germline, CDR1 is SGHRS and CDR2 YFSETQ. The germline V and J ends were trimmed by 5 bases and 9 bases, with 15 bases remaining between them. The CDR3 totals 13 residues. Here the CDR3 reads CASSRTGVGIQYF. DNA of the CDR3: TGCGCCAGCAGTCGGACGGGAGTGGGCATTCAGTACTTC.

The genes are TRBV6-2 or TRBV6-3 and TRBJ2-1; TRBD2 is a possible D gene (5 bases). Germline CDR1 is MNHEY and CDR2 is SVGEGT. V lost 4 bases to trimming and J lost 4 bases, with 8 bases between them. CDR3 length equals 13 residues. The CDR3 nucleotides read TGTGCCAGCAGTTTCGACTATTACAATGAGCAGTTCTTC. It specifies CASSFDYYNEQFF.

At least ten counts were recorded for this clonotype. The rearrangement links TRBV12-3 or TRBV12-4 to TRBJ1-5; D uncertain. V lost 8 bases and J 4 bases, leaving 9 bases between the germline ends. This CDR3 spans 12 amino acids. The CDR3: CASAEGNQPQHF. The CDR3 bases are TGTGCCAGCGCTGAAGGTAATCAGCCCCAGCATTTT.

This clonotype was found a few times. V is TRBV12-3 or TRBV12-4 and J is TRBJ2-1, with TRBD2 matching 8 bases. This CDR3 spans 14 amino acids. V gave up 10 bases and J gave up 11 bases; unmatched junction bases: 16. CDR3 coding DNA: TGTGCCACACAGATCCGGGGGGGACTAAAAAAGCAGTTCTTC. Protein product: CATQIRGGLKKQFF.

In this sample, this clonotype turned up a few times. The chain joins TRBV4-1 to TRBJ2-1; 8 bases are shared with TRBD1. From germline, CDR1 is MGHRA and CDR2 YSYEKL. The junction had 14 bases not matched to a gene; V was cut back by 4 bases and J by 0 bases. There are 19 residues in the CDR3. DNA of the CDR3: TGCGCCAGCAGCCGGGGACAGGCGAACATATTCCCCTCCTACAATGAGCAGTTCTTC. Translation gives CASSRGQANIFPSYNEQFF.

This clonotype was recorded only once. The V and J genes are TRBV15 and TRBJ2-7; 12 bases match TRBD1. Germline V gene data show CDR1 as LNHNV and CDR2 as YYDKDF (reference sequence). Trimming at V came to 0 bases and at J to 5 bases, leaving 8 bases not matched to a gene. The length of the CDR3 is 17 residues. In nucleotides, the CDR3 is TGTGCCACCAGCAGAGAGGGCGGGACAGGGGGCGTCCACGAGCAGTACTTC. It translates to CATSREGGTGGVHEQYF.